Shown below are 19 T cell receptor beta chains from a single sample sequenced in a study of vaccination and CD4 T cells after COVID-19. Their antigen targets remain unknown. Oncomine TCR Beta short-read sequencing was applied to DNA from cultured CD4+ T cells. TCRdb reprocessed the PCR reads via MiXCR and lists one record per CDR3 protein. This table holds some 26,000 distinct CDR3 sequences, roughly 67% found once. Treatment defined: approximately 11-day PBMC culture with coronavirus spike peptide pools or control peptides (ViraFEST assay). The specimen was CD4+ T cells from blood, cultured in vitro, collected after SARS-CoV-2 vaccination. These receptors originate from a human donor who received a COVID-19 vaccine.

The chain employs TRBV20-1 and TRBJ1-2; 7 nucleotides match TRBD1. The V gene end was trimmed by 3 bases and the J gene end by 2 bases; junction bases not matched to a gene: 6. CDR1 is DFQATT and CDR2 is SNEGSKA in the germline V gene (reference sequence). CDR3 size: 14 residues. The CDR3 nucleotides are TGCAGTGCTAGGGGGGGACAGCCGAACTATGGCTACACCTTC. It specifies CSARGGQPNYGYTF.

This clonotype has only a few counts. The genes are TRBV27 and TRBJ1-2; 12 bases are shared with TRBD1. V dropped 6 bases and J dropped 8; count of bases not matched to a gene: 10. CDR3 size: 15 residues. Germline CDR1 and CDR2: MNHEY and SMNVEV (reference sequence). For the CDR3, the DNA is TGTGCCAGCAGCCCCACGGGACAGGGGGCATGGGGCTACACCTTC. Amino acids: CASSPTGQGAWGYTF.

V is TRBV19 and J is TRBJ1-4, with TRBD1 matching 7 bases. CDR1 LNHDA and CDR2 SQIVND come from the germline V gene (reference sequence). CDR3 length: 15 amino acids. The J segment lost 8 bases and the V segment lost 3 bases, leaving 9 bases of the junction unmatched. CDR3 protein: CASSIDREVREKLFF. Here the CDR3 DNA reads TGTGCCAGTAGTATCGACAGGGAGGTGAGAGAAAAACTGTTTTTT.

The chain carries TRBV20-1 and TRBJ2-5; perhaps TRBD2 as D (5 bases). From germline, CDR1 is DFQATT and CDR2 SNEGSKA (reference sequence). This CDR3 spans 15 amino acids. Trimming pared 1 base from V and 3 bases from J, leaving 15 bases between. CDR3 in amino acids: CSARVPTGIEETQYF. For the CDR3, the DNA is TGCAGTGCTAGAGTCCCCACCGGGATTGAAGAGACCCAGTACTTC.

The rearrangement uses TRBV11-3 and TRBJ2-2; 11 bases line up with TRBD2. Unmatched junction bases numbered 7, after V lost 5 bases and J lost 2 bases. Looked up from germline, CDR1 is SGHNT and CDR2 is YENEEA. The CDR3 covers 17 residues. The CDR3 DNA is TGTGCCAGCAGCGTCGGGACTAGCGGATATAACACCGGGGAGCTGTTTTTT. Amino acids: CASSVGTSGYNTGELFF.

The gene calls are TRBV19 and TRBJ1-3; D might be TRBD1 (5 bases). The CDR3 runs 16 residues. CDR1 is LNHDA, CDR2 SQIVND, per germline (reference sequence). V was cut by 9 bases and J by 0 bases, with 18 bases left in between. The CDR3 loop reads CASTITGLNSGNTIYF. The CDR3 DNA is TGTGCCAGCACGATCACAGGCTTAAACTCTGGAAACACCATATATTTT.

The chain is built from TRBV7-9 and TRBJ2-3, with TRBD1 matching over 7 bases. Germline CDR1 SEHNR, CDR2 FQNEAQ (reference sequence). The length of the CDR3 is 13 residues. Losses at the gene ends were 5 bases for V and 5 bases for J; bases not matched to a gene: 4. CDR3 nucleotides: TGTGCCAGCAGCCTAGACAGGGTAGATACGCAGTATTTT. Protein sequence: CASSLDRVDTQYF.

V is TRBV20-1 and J is TRBJ2-5, with 9 nucleotides matching TRBD2. The junction had 8 bases not matched to a gene; V was cut back by 2 bases and J by 4 bases. Per the germline V gene, CDR1 is DFQATT and CDR2 is SNEGSKA (reference sequence). The CDR3 extends over 15 amino acids. The CDR3 loop reads CSARLPSGGLETQYF. Here the CDR3 DNA reads TGCAGTGCTAGATTGCCCAGCGGGGGGTTAGAGACCCAGTACTTC.

V and J are TRBV20-1 and TRBJ1-1; 7 bases are a match to TRBD1. The CDR3 totals 13 residues. Germline loops: CDR1 DFQATT, CDR2 SNEGSKA (reference sequence). Germline trimming cut 6 bases from V and 1 base from J; bases unmatched to any gene: 5. Here the CDR3 reads CSAEQGRNTEAFF. The CDR3, as DNA: TGCAGTGCCGAACAGGGGCGGAACACTGAAGCTTTCTTT.

The chain combines TRBV30 with TRBJ2-5, with no clear D. This CDR3 region has 11 residues. V lost 5 bases, J lost 5 bases, and 9 bases lay in between. Germline loops: CDR1 GTSNPN, CDR2 SVGIG (reference sequence). The CDR3 spells CAWQGLETQYF. The CDR3 region has the DNA TGTGCCTGGCAAGGCCTTGAGACCCAGTACTTC.

The chain couples TRBV20-1 to TRBJ1-5; 8 positions match TRBD1. J gave up 7 bases and V 5 bases, and 10 bases lay outside the gene matches. This CDR3 region has 14 residues. Germline V CDR1 and CDR2: DFQATT, SNEGSKA (reference sequence). CDR3 amino acids: CSAGKDRESQPQHF. The CDR3 DNA reads as TGCAGTGCTGGTAAGGACAGGGAATCCCAGCCCCAGCATTTT.

The chain is built from TRBV6-1 and TRBJ2-7; TRBD2 agrees at 7 bases. V lost 5 bases, J lost 3 bases, and 4 bases stayed unmatched. The CDR3 consists of 13 residues. Germline CDR1 reads MNHNS; CDR2 reads SASEGT. CDR3 nucleotide sequence: TGTGCCAGCAGTCCGGGGGGTAGCTACGAGCAGTACTTC. Its translation: CASSPGGSYEQYF.

This clonotype was detected only once. An end of the junction differs from the germline gene, which may be a read error. The CDR3 protein is CASSDPGRAQPQRF. For the CDR3, the DNA is TGTGCCAGCAGTGACCCGGGCAGGGCTCAGCCCCAGCGTTTT. The chain employs TRBV6-1 and TRBJ1-5; possibly TRBD1 for D (5 bases). The CDR3 loop spans 14 amino acids. Germline V gives CDR1 MNHNS, CDR2 SASEGT.

J is TRBJ2-3 and V is TRBV6-2 or TRBV6-3; TRBD2 aligns across 13 bases. Germline CDR1 reads MNHEY; CDR2 reads SVGEGT. J was trimmed by 2 bases and V by 2 bases; bases with no gene match: 7. The CDR3 is made up of 18 amino acids. This chain's CDR3 is CASSYPMGLAGNTDTQYF. As DNA, the CDR3 is TGTGCCAGCAGTTACCCAATGGGACTAGCGGGGAACACAGATACGCAGTATTTT.

The gene calls are TRBV18 and TRBJ1-1, with 7 bases aligning to TRBD1. The CDR3 sequence is 17 residues long. Germline CDR1 reads KGHSH; CDR2 reads LQKENI. V shed 0 bases and J 0 bases; nucleotides not matched to a gene: 7. This CDR3 reads CASSPPSRGSLNTEAFF. The CDR3 DNA reads TGTGCCAGCTCACCACCGAGCAGGGGGTCCTTGAACACTGAAGCTTTCTTT.

The chain uses TRBV14 and TRBJ1-6, with no clear D. V shed 1 base and J shed 4 bases, with 11 bases lying between them. This CDR3 spans 16 amino acids. In germline, CDR1 is SGHDN, CDR2 FVKESK. CDR3 coding DNA: TGTGCCAGCAGCCAAGGCAGCCCACATTATAATTCACCCCTCCACTTT. Residues: CASSQGSPHYNSPLHF.

This clonotype appeared a few times. V is TRBV20-1 and J is TRBJ1-2; 9 bases fit TRBD1. The CDR3 sequence is 16 residues long. The germline V gene encodes CDR1 DFQATT and CDR2 SNEGSKA (reference sequence). The junction had 11 bases not matched to a gene; V was cut back by 2 bases and J by 4 bases. The CDR3 loop is CSARPAPGTGSYGYTF. In DNA, the CDR3 is TGCAGTGCTAGACCGGCTCCCGGGACAGGGTCCTATGGCTACACCTTC.

This clonotype appeared once. The gene calls are TRBV7-3 and TRBJ2-5; D tentatively fits TRBD1 or TRBD2 (5 bases each). Germline V gene lookup returns CDR1 SGHTA and CDR2 FQGTGA. Deletions cut 5 bases from V and 5 bases from J, with 18 bases between. This CDR3 has 15 residues. CDR3 sequence reads: CASSPSSGPGETQYF. The CDR3 DNA is TGTGCCAGCAGCCCCAGTTCGGGGCCAGGGGAGACCCAGTACTTC.

This clonotype appeared a single time. This sequence joins TRBV19 and TRBJ1-4; D is ambiguous. V lost 5 bases to trimming and J lost 4 bases, with 14 bases between them. CDR1 and CDR2 from the germline V gene are LNHDA and SQIVND (reference sequence). CDR3 size: 15 residues. The CDR3 coding sequence is TGTGCCAGTAGTCTCCGCCCCAGCCTTAATGAAAAACTGTTTTTT. This codes for CASSLRPSLNEKLFF.